Listed below are T cell receptor beta chains from one sample, sequenced in a study of CD8 T cells in Susac syndrome. MiXCR, applied by TCRdb to the immunoSEQ multiplex PCR reads, yields one record per CDR3 protein. The data hold 150,000 or so distinct CDR3 sequences, with 90% to 95% observed a single time. Sequenced input: CD4+ T cells from PBMCs. These receptors came from a human donor in good health. CDR3s leave out the opening cysteine and the closing phenylalanine or tryptophan. Each record gives: J gene, clone size, V gene, CDR3 protein. Where a row states a size, it is once, few, many or the class of an expanded clone; other rows omit it.

>TRBJ1-5|.|TRBV10-2
ASSESTGRNQPQH
>TRBJ1-2|.|TRBV29-1
SVENLGGYT
>TRBJ2-2|.|TRBV12-3/TRBV12-4
ASSPSGVTGELF
>TRBJ2-1|.|TRBV3-1
ASSQDLGYNEQF
>TRBJ2-6|.|TRBV12-5
ASGFTGANVLT
>TRBJ1-5|.|TRBV5-6
ASSATGTNHGEDQH
>TRBJ2-7|.|TRBV3-1
ASSQQAGALYEQY
>TRBJ2-7|once|TRBV29-1
SVDRGDSYEQY
>TRBJ1-1|.|TRBV19
ASTRTGGFTEAF
>TRBJ2-5|.|TRBV3-1
ASSQGWGTETQY
>TRBJ2-7|.|TRBV20-1
SATTGVGYEQY
>TRBJ1-5|.|TRBV6-5
ASSYSRGQPQH
>TRBJ1-3|.|TRBV19
ASSMKRRNSGNTIY
>TRBJ2-5|.|TRBV2
ASKEGLGGKTQY
>TRBJ2-3|.|TRBV29-1
SVELWGSTDTQY